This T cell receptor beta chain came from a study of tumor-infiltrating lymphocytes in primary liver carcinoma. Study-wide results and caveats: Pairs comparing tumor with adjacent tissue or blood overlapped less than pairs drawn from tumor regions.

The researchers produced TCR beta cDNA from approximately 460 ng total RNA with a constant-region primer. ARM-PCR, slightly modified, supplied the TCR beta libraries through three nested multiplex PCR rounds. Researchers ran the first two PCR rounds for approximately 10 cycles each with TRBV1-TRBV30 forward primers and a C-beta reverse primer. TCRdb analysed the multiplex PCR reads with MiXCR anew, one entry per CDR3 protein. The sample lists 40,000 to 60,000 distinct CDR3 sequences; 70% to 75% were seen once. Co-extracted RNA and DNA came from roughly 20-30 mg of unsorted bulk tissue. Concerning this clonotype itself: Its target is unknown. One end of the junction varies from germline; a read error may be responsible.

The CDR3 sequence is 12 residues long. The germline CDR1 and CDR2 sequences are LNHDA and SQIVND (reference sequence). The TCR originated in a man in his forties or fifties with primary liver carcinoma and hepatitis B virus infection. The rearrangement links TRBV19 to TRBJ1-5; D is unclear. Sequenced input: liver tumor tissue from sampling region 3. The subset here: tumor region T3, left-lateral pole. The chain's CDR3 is CPSSMAHQPQHF. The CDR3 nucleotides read TGTCCCAGTAGTATGGCGCATCAGCCCCAGCATTTT.